Below are 23 T cell receptor beta chains sequenced from a single sample in a study of regulatory T cells in long-lasting Graves disease. Regarding time point: newly diagnosed GD, antithyroid drugs for less than 3 months. PBMC RNA was the source of the TCR library. Building of the TCR beta libraries involved iRepertoire HTBI primers and Arm-PCR of CDR3 regions. TCRdb independently ran MiXCR on the multiplex PCR reads; one entry per CDR3 protein. This sample has about 540,000 distinct CDR3 sequences, with about 13% found just once. These records were also assigned to another study, of T cells in Graves' hyperthyroidism and ophthalmopathy.

The specimen comprised peripheral blood mononuclear cells (PBMCs), sampled at new diagnosis, from a patient treated with antithyroid drugs. These receptors originate from a young man with Graves disease.

This clonotype occurred a few times. The chain is built from TRBV29-1 and TRBJ2-7, with D possibly being TRBD2 (6 bases). Between the trimmed V and J ends, which lost 7 bases and 3 bases, there was a span of 10 bases. CDR1 is SQVTM and CDR2 is ANQGSEA in the germline V gene. This CDR3 comprises 11 residues. Here the CDR3 reads CSARDFYEQYF. The CDR3 bases are TGCAGCGCCCGGGACTTCTACGAGCAGTACTTC.

This clonotype was counted many times. The chain joins TRBV2 to TRBJ1-5; D is unresolved. This CDR3 region has 12 residues. Looked up from germline, CDR1 is SNHLY and CDR2 is FYNNEI. Trimming took 6 bases from V and 4 from J, leaving 7 bases between them. CDR3 nucleotides: TGTGCCAGCAGGGCAGAGAATCAGCCCCAGCATTTT. It specifies CASRAENQPQHF. The variable domain in full, completed from reference TRBV2 and TRBJ1-5, reads EPEVTQTPSHQVTQMGQEVILRCVPISNHLYFYWYRQILGQKVEFLVSFYNNEISEKSEIFDDQFSVERPDGSNFTLKIRSTKLEDSAMYFCASRAENQPQHFGDGTRLSIL.

In its sample, this clonotype was seen many times. J is TRBJ2-2 and V is TRBV11-2; TRBD2 matches at 7 bases. Germline CDR1 is SGHAT and CDR2 is FQNNGV. The CDR3 runs 16 residues. With 1 base clipped from V and 5 bases from J, the junction kept 7 bases outside the gene matches. In nucleotides, the CDR3 is TGTGCCAGCAGCTTAGTTGACCTAGCGGCTACCGGGGAGCTGTTTTTT. Protein sequence: CASSLVDLAATGELFF.

This clonotype has a count of ten or more. This chain links TRBV2 with TRBJ1-3; no firm D call. Trimming removed 8 bases at V and 2 bases at J, with 7 bases between. The CDR3 totals 12 residues. Germline CDR1 reads SNHLY; CDR2 reads FYNNEI. CDR3 nucleotide sequence: TGTGCCAGCCGGCCCACTGGAAACACCATATATTTT. Translated: CASRPTGNTIYF.

This clonotype was recorded at least ten times. The rearrangement uses TRBV6-5 and TRBJ2-7, with a possible D match to TRBD1 (6 bases). The V gene's germline CDR1 is MNHEY and CDR2 SVGAGI. There are 13 residues in the CDR3. The V gene lost 4 bases and the J gene lost 3 bases, with 10 bases spanning the gap. The CDR3 bases are TGTGCCAGCAGTTCTAAACAGGGCTACGAGCAGTACTTC. Its translation is CASSSKQGYEQYF.

This clonotype was seen many times. The chain links TRBV20-1 to TRBJ1-1; 12 bases map to TRBD1. V shed 1 base, J shed 7 bases, and the junction held 10 bases outside the gene matches. Germline lookup yields CDR1 DFQATT and CDR2 SNEGSKA (reference sequence). The CDR3 contains 16 residues. The CDR3 DNA reads as TGCAGTGCTAGAGCGGTTAAGGGACAGGGGGCCGGTGAAGCTTTCTTT. As protein: CSARAVKGQGAGEAFF.

In this sample, this clonotype turned up a few times. The gene calls are TRBV19 and TRBJ2-7; D call uncertain. Germline V lookup: CDR1 LNHDA, CDR2 SQIVND (reference sequence). CDR3 size: 14 residues. The V end was cut by 3 bases, the J end by 1 base, with 10 bases between. The DNA for the CDR3 is TGTGCCAGTAGTATTGGGCCGAGATCCTACGAGCAGTACTTC. This gives the protein CASSIGPRSYEQYF.

The table lists this clonotype with many counts. The rearrangement links TRBV6-1 to TRBJ2-2; D not resolved. CDR1 is MNHNS, CDR2 SASEGT, per germline. The CDR3 is 14 amino acids. V dropped 8 bases and J dropped 6 bases, with 16 bases sitting between them. The CDR3 nucleotides read TGTGCCAGCGCAGGTCCCACGAGCCCCGGGGAGCTGTTTTTT. It yields the protein CASAGPTSPGELFF.

This clonotype was seen repeatedly, ten times or more. This sequence joins TRBV2 and TRBJ2-3; no reliable D call. This CDR3 has 16 amino acids. The V end was cut by 0 bases, the J end by 0 bases, with 10 bases between. Per germline, CDR1 SNHLY and CDR2 FYNNEI. The CDR3 DNA sequence: TGTGCCAGCAGTGAAGCCGTGAGTTCTAGCACAGATACGCAGTATTTT. Translating gives CASSEAVSSSTDTQYF. Combining the CDR3 with reference TRBV2 and TRBJ2-3 gives the whole variable domain EPEVTQTPSHQVTQMGQEVILRCVPISNHLYFYWYRQILGQKVEFLVSFYNNEISEKSEIFDDQFSVERPDGSNFTLKIRSTKLEDSAMYFCASSEAVSSSTDTQYFGPGTRLTVL.

In this sample, this clonotype turned up many times. The chain combines TRBV7-8 with TRBJ2-5; tentative D call: TRBD2 (5 bases). Germline loops: CDR1 SGHVS, CDR2 FQNEAQ. CDR3 length: 12 residues. V was cut by 5 bases and J by 5 bases, with 9 bases left in between. For the CDR3, the DNA is TGTGCCAGCAGCCCTAGGACTGAGACCCAGTACTTC. It codes for CASSPRTETQYF.

This clonotype showed up many times. The CDR3 is CAAGATEKDQPQHF. CDR3 sequence (DNA): TGTGCCGCTGGGGCGACAGAAAAGGATCAGCCCCAGCATTTT. This chain links TRBV2 with TRBJ1-5; D is perhaps TRBD1 (5 bases). The CDR3 contains 14 residues. Germline V CDR1 and CDR2: SNHLY, FYNNEI. The germline V and J ends were trimmed by 11 bases and 5 bases, with 19 bases remaining between them. The full variable domain, completed using reference TRBV2 and TRBJ1-5, is EPEVTQTPSHQVTQMGQEVILRCVPISNHLYFYWYRQILGQKVEFLVSFYNNEISEKSEIFDDQFSVERPDGSNFTLKIRSTKLEDSAMYFCAAGATEKDQPQHFGDGTRLSIL.

This clonotype occurred many times. The chain is built from TRBV7-2 and TRBJ1-5; D is ambiguous. V was pared by 5 bases and J by 6 bases, with 14 bases between. This CDR3 spans 14 amino acids. The germline V gene has CDR1 SGHTA and CDR2 FQGNSA. DNA of the CDR3: TGTGCCAGCAGCCCCGGGCCCGGGAGTCAGCCCCAGCATTTT. Its protein product is CASSPGPGSQPQHF.

This clonotype was counted at least ten times. The rearrangement links TRBV6-1 to TRBJ2-7; 7 bases fit TRBD1. This CDR3 comprises 14 residues. From germline, CDR1 is MNHNS and CDR2 SASEGT. The trim removed 3 bases at V and 5 bases at J, leaving 7 bases unmatched. Here the CDR3 reads CASSDSGGLHEQYF. Written as DNA, the CDR3 is TGTGCCAGCAGTGATTCAGGGGGTTTACACGAGCAGTACTTC.

The rearrangement joins TRBV5-1 to TRBJ2-5, with a tentative D call TRBD1 (5 bases). V was clipped by 4 bases and J by 5 bases, with 21 bases between them. CDR3 length: 16 residues. Germline CDR1 reads SGHRS; CDR2 reads YFSETQ. CDR3: CASSIGASPPGETQYF. The CDR3 DNA is TGCGCCAGCAGCATTGGGGCCTCGCCCCCAGGGGAGACCCAGTACTTC.

This clonotype came up many times. The genes are TRBV5-1 and TRBJ2-7; the D gene is possibly TRBD1 (5 bases). The length of the CDR3 is 12 residues. Trimming pared 3 bases from V and 3 bases from J, leaving 7 bases between. Germline V gene data show CDR1 as SGHRS and CDR2 as YFSETQ. The chain's CDR3 is CASSSDNYEQYF. Written as DNA, the CDR3 is TGCGCCAGCAGCTCGGACAACTACGAGCAGTACTTC.

This clonotype was counted at least ten times. The chain recombines TRBV29-1 with TRBJ2-1, with D possibly being TRBD2 (6 bases). V was clipped by 4 bases and J by 8 bases, with 15 bases between them. This CDR3 contains 13 residues. Per the germline V gene, CDR1 is SQVTM and CDR2 is ANQGSEA. This CDR3 is CSVATNPGDEQFF. The CDR3 DNA reads TGCAGCGTTGCTACGAATCCGGGGGATGAGCAGTTCTTC.

This clonotype has a count of ten or more. This chain connects TRBV6-5 to TRBJ2-7, with D possibly TRBD2 on 5 matching bases. Trimming took 0 bases from V and 7 from J, leaving 10 bases between them. The CDR3 contains 13 residues. Germline assignment: CDR1 MNHEY and CDR2 SVGAGI. The CDR3 reads CASSYSVEREQYF. CDR3 DNA: TGTGCCAGCAGTTACTCTGTGGAGCGGGAGCAGTACTTC.

Ten or more counts support this clonotype. This chain links TRBV7-9 with TRBJ2-7, with a weak D call TRBD2 (5 bases). The germline gives CDR1 SEHNR, CDR2 FQNEAQ (reference sequence). This CDR3 is built from 15 residues. The V and J ends lost 6 bases and 0 bases respectively, with 15 bases between them. For the CDR3, the DNA is TGTGCCAGCAGTTCCGGACTTTGGAGCTCCTACGAGCAGTACTTC. This sequence encodes CASSSGLWSSYEQYF.

V and J are TRBV14 and TRBJ2-5; D call uncertain. This CDR3 has 15 residues. The V end was cut by 0 bases, the J end by 5 bases, with 13 bases between. In germline, CDR1 is SGHDN, CDR2 FVKESK. The chain's CDR3 is CASSQDPGVEETQYF. Here the CDR3 DNA reads TGTGCCAGCAGCCAAGACCCTGGGGTGGAGGAGACCCAGTACTTC. Together with reference TRBV14 and TRBJ2-5, the CDR3 gives the full variable domain: EAGVTQFPSHSVIEKGQTVTLRCDPISGHDNLYWYRRVMGKEIKFLLHFVKESKQDESGMPNNRFLAERTGGTYSTLKVQPAELEDSGVYFCASSQDPGVEETQYFGPGTRLLVL.

This clonotype occurred many times. The chain recombines TRBV11-2 with TRBJ1-2, with TRBD1 as a possible D gene (5 bases). Germline V gene data show CDR1 as SGHAT and CDR2 as FQNNGV. V was cut by 6 bases and J by 4 bases, with 18 bases left in between. CDR3 length: 15 residues. In nucleotides, the CDR3 is TGTGCCAGCAGTTCCCCTATGGGGCCTTTCTATGGCTACACCTTC. This encodes CASSSPMGPFYGYTF.

This clonotype was picked up many times. The chain has TRBV11-2 and TRBJ2-3; D remains ambiguous. Germline V gene lookup returns CDR1 SGHAT and CDR2 FQNNGV. The germline V and J ends were trimmed by 0 bases and 5 bases, with 12 bases remaining between them. The CDR3 is made up of 15 amino acids. The CDR3 sequence: CASSLDLRAVDTQYF. In nucleotides, the CDR3 is TGTGCCAGCAGCTTAGATCTAAGGGCCGTAGATACGCAGTATTTT. The full variable domain, completed using reference TRBV11-2 and TRBJ2-3, is EAGVAQSPRYKIIEKRQSVAFWCNPISGHATLYWYQQILGQGPKLLIQFQNNGVVDDSQLPKDRFSAERLKGVDSTLKIQPAKLEDSAVYLCASSLDLRAVDTQYFGPGTRLTVL.

This clonotype appeared a few times. The V call is TRBV3-1, the J call TRBJ2-1, with D perhaps being TRBD1 or TRBD2 (10 bases each). V shed 4 bases and J shed 4 bases, with 32 bases lying between them. CDR1 is LGHDT and CDR2 is YNNKEL in the germline V gene (reference sequence). The CDR3 runs to 21 residues. The CDR3 coding sequence is TGTGCCAGCAGCCTCCGGCGGACAGGGGGTGGCCTAGCGGGAGCTTACAATGAGCAGTTCTTC. Translated: CASSLRRTGGGLAGAYNEQFF.

In this sample, this clonotype turned up a few times. This chain links TRBV12-3 or TRBV12-4 with TRBJ2-5; 9 bases match TRBD1. CDR3 length: 14 amino acids. V shed 4 bases, J shed 5 bases, and the junction held 5 bases outside the gene matches. The CDR3 sequence: CASSSTGGPETQYF. In DNA, the CDR3 is TGTGCCAGCAGTTCAACAGGGGGCCCGGAGACCCAGTACTTC.